The sequence of this T cell receptor (beta chain) was determined in a study of T cells in Graves' hyperthyroidism and ophthalmopathy. Broader study findings: Within blood appeared most thyroid clonotypes that had expanded above 0.001.

This clonotype came up many times. Antigen: not known. Amplified TCR beta CDR3 regions came from RNA transcripts. HTBI primers were employed in a first-round RT-PCR of the TCR CDR3. A single record per CDR3 protein comes from TCRdb applying MiXCR to the multiplex PCR reads. The table lists roughly 630,000 distinct CDR3 sequences, more than 15% of them singletons. V was clipped by 1 base and J by 0 bases, with 16 bases between them. Germline-derived CDR1 and CDR2 are SEHNR and FQNEAQ (reference sequence). CDR3 size: 17 residues. No ophthalmopathy progression within 18 months constituted stable Graves' hyperthyroidism. Pregnant or lactating patients were excluded, as were those with uncontrolled infection or other autoimmune disease. Each 10 ml fresh peripheral blood draw supplied the PBMCs.

Sequencing used blood. This TCR came from a woman between 25 and 40 years old with Graves' hyperthyroidism. The chain joins TRBV7-9 to TRBJ2-7; weak D call: TRBD2 (5 bases). CDR3 in DNA: TGTGCCAGCAGCTTAGATCAGCGGACCGGTAACTCCTACGAGCAGTACTTC. It codes for CASSLDQRTGNSYEQYF.